Described below is a single T cell receptor beta chain sequence and its context. This sample was included in a study of shared clonotypes between healthy human individuals. Germline loops: CDR1 SQVTM, CDR2 ANQGSEA. The CDR3 extends over 14 amino acids. V was clipped by 7 bases and J by 1 base, with 14 bases between them. It was at deep level that the assay was run. Clones were sequenced by immunoSEQ multiplex PCR, and TCRdb holds only the in-frame ones, with some missing. This table has about 1.5 million clones, roughly 96% appearing once. The rearrangement joins TRBV29-1 to TRBJ2-1; D uncertain. The sample taken for sequencing was naive CD4+ T cells sorted from blood. As for subset: CD45RA+ positively selected. This clonotype was sampled from a man aged 25-45 years in good health. The CDR3 nucleotides read TGCAGCGGGACGAGGCGCAGTTCCTACAATGAGCAGTTCTTC. Protein product: CSGTRRSSYNEQFF.